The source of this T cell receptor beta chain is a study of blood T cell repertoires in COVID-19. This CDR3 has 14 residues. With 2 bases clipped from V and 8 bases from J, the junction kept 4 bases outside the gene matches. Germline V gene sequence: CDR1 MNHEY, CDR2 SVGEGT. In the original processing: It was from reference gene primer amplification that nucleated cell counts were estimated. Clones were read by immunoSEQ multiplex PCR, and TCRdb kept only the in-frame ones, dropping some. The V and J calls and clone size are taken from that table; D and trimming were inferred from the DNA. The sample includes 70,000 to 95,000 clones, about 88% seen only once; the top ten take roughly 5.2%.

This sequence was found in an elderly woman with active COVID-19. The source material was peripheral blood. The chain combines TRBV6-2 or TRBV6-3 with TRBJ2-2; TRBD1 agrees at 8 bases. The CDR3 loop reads CASSYRQGAGELFF. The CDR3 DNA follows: TGTGCCAGCAGTTACAGGCAGGGGGCTGGGGAGCTGTTTTTT.